This TCR beta chain emerged from a study of cytomegalovirus exposure and HLA in healthy donors. CDR3 length equals 15 residues. The germline V and J ends were trimmed by 4 bases and 6 bases, with 18 bases remaining between them. CDR1 and CDR2 (germline): MNHEY, SMNVEV (reference sequence). Only in-frame clones appear in the TCRdb table, and some are missing; sequencing was by immunoSEQ multiplex PCR. The repertoire holds 150,000 to 200,000 clones, with 87% as singletons. Study findings and constraints: According to a subsequent analysis, TCR clusters identified in the first cohort showed a tendency to co-occur across the 120 or so validation repertoires.

As regards this clone: What it binds is unknown.

The validation cohort, a group of 130 or so subjects, included the donors and was separate from the approximately 650-subject first cohort. The rearrangement links TRBV27 to TRBJ1-1, with D hard to call. Specimen: PBMCs. The receptor was isolated from a woman aged 30 to 39 in good health and CMV-seronegative. Here the CDR3 DNA reads TGTGCCAGCAGTTCGACCTTCGGACTGTTCCCTGAAGCTTTCTTT. Protein: CASSSTFGLFPEAFF.